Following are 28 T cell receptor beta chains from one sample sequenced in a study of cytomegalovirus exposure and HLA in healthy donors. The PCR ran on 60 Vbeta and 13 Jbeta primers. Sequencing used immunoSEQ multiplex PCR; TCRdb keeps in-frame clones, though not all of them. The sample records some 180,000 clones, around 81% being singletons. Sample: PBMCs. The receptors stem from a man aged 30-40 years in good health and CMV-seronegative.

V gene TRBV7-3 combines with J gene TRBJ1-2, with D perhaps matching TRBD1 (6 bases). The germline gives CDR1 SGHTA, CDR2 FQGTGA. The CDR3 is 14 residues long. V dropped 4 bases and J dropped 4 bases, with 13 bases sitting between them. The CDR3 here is CASSSKGQPYGYTF. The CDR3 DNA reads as TGTGCCAGCAGCTCAAAGGGACAACCCTATGGCTACACCTTC.

DNA for the CDR3: TGTGCCAGCAGTCCTGCCCGACTGGGGGGGATCGAAGCTTTCTTT. Translated: CASSPARLGGIEAFF. The V and J genes are TRBV28 and TRBJ1-1; D is possibly TRBD1 (5 bases). Trimming removed 5 bases at V and 8 bases at J, with 21 bases between. This CDR3 has 15 amino acids. Germline loops: CDR1 MDHEN, CDR2 SYDVKM.

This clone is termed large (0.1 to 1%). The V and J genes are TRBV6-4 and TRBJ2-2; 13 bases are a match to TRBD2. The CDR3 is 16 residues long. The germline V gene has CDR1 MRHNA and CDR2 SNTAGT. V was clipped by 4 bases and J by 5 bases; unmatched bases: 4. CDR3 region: CASSAGTSGETGELFF. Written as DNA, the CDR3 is TGTGCCAGCAGTGCCGGGACTAGCGGGGAAACCGGGGAGCTGTTTTTT.

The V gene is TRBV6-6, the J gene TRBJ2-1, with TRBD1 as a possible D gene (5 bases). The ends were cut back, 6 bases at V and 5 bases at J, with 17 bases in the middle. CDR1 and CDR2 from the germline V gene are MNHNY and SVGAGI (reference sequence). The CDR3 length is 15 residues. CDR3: CASRRQTVKDNEQFF. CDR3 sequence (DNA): TGTGCCAGCAGACGACAGACGGTTAAGGACAATGAGCAGTTCTTC.

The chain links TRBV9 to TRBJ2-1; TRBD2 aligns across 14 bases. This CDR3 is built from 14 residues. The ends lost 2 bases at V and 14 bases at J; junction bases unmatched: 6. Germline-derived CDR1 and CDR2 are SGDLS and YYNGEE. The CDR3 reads CASSVSGTSGSKFF. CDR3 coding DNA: TGTGCCAGCAGCGTTTCCGGGACTAGCGGGAGTAAGTTCTTC.

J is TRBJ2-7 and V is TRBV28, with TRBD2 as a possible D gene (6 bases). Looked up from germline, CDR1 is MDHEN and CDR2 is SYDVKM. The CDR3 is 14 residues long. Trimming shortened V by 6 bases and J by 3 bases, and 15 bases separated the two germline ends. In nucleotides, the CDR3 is TGTGCCAGCAGCCTCCGGGAGTTATACTACGAGCAGTACTTC. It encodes CASSLRELYYEQYF.

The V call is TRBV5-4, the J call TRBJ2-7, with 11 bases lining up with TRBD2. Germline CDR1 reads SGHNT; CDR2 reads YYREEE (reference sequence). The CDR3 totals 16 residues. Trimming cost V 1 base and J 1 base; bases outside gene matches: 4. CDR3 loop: CASSLRLAGPSYEQYF. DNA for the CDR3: TGTGCCAGCAGCTTGAGACTAGCGGGACCATCCTACGAGCAGTACTTC.

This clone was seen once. This CDR3 reads CASSPGQYNSPLHF. The DNA for the CDR3 is TGTGCCAGCTCACCGGGGCAGTATAATTCACCCCTCCACTTT. The rearrangement joins TRBV18 to TRBJ1-6, with D possibly being TRBD1 (5 bases). V was trimmed by 3 bases and J by 4 bases, leaving 7 bases between them. This CDR3 has 14 residues. Germline V lookup: CDR1 KGHSH, CDR2 LQKENI.

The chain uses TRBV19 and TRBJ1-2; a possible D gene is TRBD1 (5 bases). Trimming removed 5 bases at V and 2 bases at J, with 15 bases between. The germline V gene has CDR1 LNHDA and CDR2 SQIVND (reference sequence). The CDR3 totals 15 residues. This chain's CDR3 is CASSVSGRANYGYTF. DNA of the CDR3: TGTGCCAGTAGTGTCTCCGGCAGGGCCAACTATGGCTACACCTTC.

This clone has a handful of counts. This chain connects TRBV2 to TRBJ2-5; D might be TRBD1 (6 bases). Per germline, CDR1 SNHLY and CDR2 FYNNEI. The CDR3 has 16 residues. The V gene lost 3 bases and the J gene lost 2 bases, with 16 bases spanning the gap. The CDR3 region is CASSDVQGSWQETQYF. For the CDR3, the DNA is TGTGCCAGCAGTGATGTCCAGGGGAGTTGGCAAGAGACCCAGTACTTC.

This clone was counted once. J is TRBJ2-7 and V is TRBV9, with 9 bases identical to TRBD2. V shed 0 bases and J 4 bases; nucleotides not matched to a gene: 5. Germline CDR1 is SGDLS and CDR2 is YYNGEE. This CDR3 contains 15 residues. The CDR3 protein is CASSVGGSGSYEQYF. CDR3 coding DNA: TGTGCCAGCAGCGTAGGGGGTAGCGGGAGTTACGAGCAGTACTTC.

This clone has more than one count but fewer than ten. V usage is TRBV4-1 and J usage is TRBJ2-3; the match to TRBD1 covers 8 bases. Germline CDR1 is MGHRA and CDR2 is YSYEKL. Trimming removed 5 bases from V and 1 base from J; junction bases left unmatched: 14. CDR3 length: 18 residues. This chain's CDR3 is CASSDRGYEGLGTDTQYF. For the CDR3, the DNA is TGCGCCAGCAGCGACAGGGGATATGAAGGATTGGGCACAGATACGCAGTATTTT.

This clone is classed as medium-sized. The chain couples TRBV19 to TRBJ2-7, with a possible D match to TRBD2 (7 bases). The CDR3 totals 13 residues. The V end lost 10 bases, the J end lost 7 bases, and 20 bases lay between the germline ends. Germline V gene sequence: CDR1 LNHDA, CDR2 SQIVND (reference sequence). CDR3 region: CATPSRRGQEQYF. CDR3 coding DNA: TGTGCCACCCCGTCCCGGCGGGGGCAGGAGCAGTACTTC.

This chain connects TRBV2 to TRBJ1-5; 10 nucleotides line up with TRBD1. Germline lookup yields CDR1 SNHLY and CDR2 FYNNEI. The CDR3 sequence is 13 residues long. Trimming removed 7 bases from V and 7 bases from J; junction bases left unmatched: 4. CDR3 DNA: TGTGCCAGCAAGGACAGGGGGGACCAGCCCCAGCATTTT. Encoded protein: CASKDRGDQPQHF. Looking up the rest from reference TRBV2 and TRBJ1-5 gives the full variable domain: EPEVTQTPSHQVTQMGQEVILRCVPISNHLYFYWYRQILGQKVEFLVSFYNNEISEKSEIFDDQFSVERPDGSNFTLKIRSTKLEDSAMYFCASKDRGDQPQHFGDGTRLSIL.

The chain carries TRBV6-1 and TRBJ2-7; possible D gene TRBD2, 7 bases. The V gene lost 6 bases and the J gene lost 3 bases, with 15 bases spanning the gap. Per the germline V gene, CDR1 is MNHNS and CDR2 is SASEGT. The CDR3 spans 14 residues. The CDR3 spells CASSRGGYLYEQYF. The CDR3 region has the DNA TGTGCCAGCAGCAGGGGAGGGTATCTCTACGAGCAGTACTTC.

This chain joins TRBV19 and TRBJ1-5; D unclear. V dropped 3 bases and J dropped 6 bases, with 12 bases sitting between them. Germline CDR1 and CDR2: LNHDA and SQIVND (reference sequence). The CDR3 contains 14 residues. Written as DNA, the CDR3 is TGTGCCAGTAGTATGCCCAGCCGAGGTCAGCCCCAGCATTTT. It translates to CASSMPSRGQPQHF.

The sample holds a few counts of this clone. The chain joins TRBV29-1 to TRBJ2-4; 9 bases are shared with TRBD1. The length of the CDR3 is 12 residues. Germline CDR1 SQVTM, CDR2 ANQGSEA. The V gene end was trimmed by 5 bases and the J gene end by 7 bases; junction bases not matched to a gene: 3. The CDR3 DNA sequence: TGCAGCGTTTTCGGACAGGGGAACATTCAGTACTTC. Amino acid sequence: CSVFGQGNIQYF.

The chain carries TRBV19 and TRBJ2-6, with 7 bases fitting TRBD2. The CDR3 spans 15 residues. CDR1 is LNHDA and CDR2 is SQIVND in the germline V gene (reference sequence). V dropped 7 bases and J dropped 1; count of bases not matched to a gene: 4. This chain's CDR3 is CASTWGGSGANVLTF. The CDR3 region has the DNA TGTGCCAGTACTTGGGGGGGATCTGGGGCCAACGTCCTGACTTTC.

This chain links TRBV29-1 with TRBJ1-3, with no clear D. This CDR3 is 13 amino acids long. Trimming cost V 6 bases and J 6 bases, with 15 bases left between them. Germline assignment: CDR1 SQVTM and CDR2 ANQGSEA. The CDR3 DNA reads TGCAGCGTCCTAAGAGGGTGGGAAAACACCATATATTTT. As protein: CSVLRGWENTIYF.

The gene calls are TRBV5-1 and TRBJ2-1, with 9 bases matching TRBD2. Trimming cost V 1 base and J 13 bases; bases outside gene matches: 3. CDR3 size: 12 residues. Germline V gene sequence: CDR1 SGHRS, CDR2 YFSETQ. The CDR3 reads CASSLPSGDQFF. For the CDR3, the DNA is TGCGCCAGCAGCTTGCCTAGCGGGGATCAGTTCTTC.

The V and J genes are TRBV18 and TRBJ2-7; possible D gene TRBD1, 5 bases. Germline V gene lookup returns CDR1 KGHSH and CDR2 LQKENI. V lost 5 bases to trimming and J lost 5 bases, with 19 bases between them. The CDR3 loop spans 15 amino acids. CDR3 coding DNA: TGTGCCAGCTCAACCACGTCAGGGCGACATGACGAGCAGTACTTC. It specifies CASSTTSGRHDEQYF.

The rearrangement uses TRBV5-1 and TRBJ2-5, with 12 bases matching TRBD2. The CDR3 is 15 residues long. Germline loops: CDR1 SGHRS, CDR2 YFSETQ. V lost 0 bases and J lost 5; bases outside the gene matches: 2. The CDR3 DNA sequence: TGCGCCAGCAGCTTGGTGGGGACTAGCGGGGAGACCCAGTACTTC. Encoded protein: CASSLVGTSGETQYF.

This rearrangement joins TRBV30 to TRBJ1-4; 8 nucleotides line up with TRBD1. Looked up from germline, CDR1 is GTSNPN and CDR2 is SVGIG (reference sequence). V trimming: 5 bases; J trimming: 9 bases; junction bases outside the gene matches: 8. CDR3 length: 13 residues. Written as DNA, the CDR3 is TGTGCCTGGGGGACAGGCGGACTCCAAAAACTGTTTTTT. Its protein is CAWGTGGLQKLFF. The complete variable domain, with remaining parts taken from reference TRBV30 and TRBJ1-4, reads SQTIHQWPATLVQPVGSPLSLECTVEGTSNPNLYWYRQAAGRGLQLLFYSVGIGQISSEVPQNLSASRPQDRQFILSSKKLLLSDSGFYLCAWGTGGLQKLFFGSGTQLSVL.

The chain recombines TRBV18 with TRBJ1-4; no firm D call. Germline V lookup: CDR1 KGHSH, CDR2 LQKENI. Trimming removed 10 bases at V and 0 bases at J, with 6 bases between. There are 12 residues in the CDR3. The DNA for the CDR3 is TGTGCCACCCGAGCAACTAATGAAAAACTGTTTTTT. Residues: CATRATNEKLFF.

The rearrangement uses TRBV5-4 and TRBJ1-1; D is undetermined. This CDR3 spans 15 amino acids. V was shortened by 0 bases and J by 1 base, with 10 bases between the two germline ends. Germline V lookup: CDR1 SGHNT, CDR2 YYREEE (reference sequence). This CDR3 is CASSLVARRNTEAFF. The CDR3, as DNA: TGTGCCAGCAGCTTGGTGGCCCGCCGGAACACTGAAGCTTTCTTT.

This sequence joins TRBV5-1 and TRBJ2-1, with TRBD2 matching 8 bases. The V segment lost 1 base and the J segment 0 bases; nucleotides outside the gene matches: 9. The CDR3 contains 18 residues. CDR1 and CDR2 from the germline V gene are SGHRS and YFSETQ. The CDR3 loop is CASSLRGSGTTSYNEQFF. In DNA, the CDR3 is TGCGCCAGCAGCTTGAGGGGTAGCGGGACCACCTCCTACAATGAGCAGTTCTTC.

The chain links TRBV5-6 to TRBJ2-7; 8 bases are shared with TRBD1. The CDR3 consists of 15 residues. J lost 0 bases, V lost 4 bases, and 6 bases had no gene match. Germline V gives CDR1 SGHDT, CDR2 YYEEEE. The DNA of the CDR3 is TGTGCCAGCAGCCCCGGGACAGGCTTCTCCTACGAGCAGTACTTC. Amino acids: CASSPGTGFSYEQYF.

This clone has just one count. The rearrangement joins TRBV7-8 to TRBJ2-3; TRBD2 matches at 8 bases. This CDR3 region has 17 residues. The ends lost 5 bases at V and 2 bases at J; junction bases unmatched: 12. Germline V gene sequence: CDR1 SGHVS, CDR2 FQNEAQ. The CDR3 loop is CASSPRLGGRPTDTQYF. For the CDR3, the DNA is TGTGCCAGCAGCCCCCGGTTGGGCGGGAGGCCCACAGATACGCAGTATTTT.